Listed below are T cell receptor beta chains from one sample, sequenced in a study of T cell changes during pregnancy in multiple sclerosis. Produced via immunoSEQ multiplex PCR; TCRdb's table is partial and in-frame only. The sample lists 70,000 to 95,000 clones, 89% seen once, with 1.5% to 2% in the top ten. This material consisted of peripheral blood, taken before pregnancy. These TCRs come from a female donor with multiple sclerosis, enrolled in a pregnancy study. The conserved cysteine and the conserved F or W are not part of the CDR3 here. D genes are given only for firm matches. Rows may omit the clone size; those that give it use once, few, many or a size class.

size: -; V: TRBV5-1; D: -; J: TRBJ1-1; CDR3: ASSWGGLNTEAF
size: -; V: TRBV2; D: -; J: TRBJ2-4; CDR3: ASSEALAKNIQY
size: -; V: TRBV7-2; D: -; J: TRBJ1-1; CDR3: ASSLLGGITEAF
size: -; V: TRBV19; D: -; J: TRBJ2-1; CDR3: ASSMARQGIRNEQF
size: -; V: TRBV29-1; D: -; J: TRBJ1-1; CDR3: SVAPTTGNTEAF
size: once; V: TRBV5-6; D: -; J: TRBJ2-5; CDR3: ASTPGYQETQY
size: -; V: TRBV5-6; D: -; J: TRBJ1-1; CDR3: ASKYSTAMNTEAF
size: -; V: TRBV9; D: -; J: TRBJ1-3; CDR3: ASSVTVSGNTIY
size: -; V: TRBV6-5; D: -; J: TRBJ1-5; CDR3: ASSSGYGQPQH
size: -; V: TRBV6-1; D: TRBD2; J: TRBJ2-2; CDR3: ASSELLAANTGELF
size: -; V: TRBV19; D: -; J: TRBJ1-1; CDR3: ASNLRHMNTEAF
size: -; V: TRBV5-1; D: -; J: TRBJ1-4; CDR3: ASSGGGVSEKLF
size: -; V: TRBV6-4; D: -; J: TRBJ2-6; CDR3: ASSGTANTGANVLT
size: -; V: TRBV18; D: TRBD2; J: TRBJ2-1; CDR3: ASSSETSGGLFYNEQF
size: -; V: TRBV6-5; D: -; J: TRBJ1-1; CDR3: ASSLARNTEAF
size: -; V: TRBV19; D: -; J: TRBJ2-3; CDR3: ASSIFRGRGTDTQY
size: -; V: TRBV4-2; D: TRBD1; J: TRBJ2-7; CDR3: ASSPQGQGASYEQY
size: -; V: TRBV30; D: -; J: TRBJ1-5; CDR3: AWRSPGLPQH
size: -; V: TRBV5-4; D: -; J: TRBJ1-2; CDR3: ASSLPTGSYGYT
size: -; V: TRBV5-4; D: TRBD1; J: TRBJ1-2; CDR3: ASSLGAAGGLSNYGYT
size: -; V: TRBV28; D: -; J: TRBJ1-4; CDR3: ASSSGGAGDEKLF